This T cell receptor (beta chain) was captured by sequencing in a study of blood T cell repertoires in COVID-19. Whole-study context: T cells, B-cell-depleted T cells, or PBMCs supplied cDNA or gDNA.

CDR3 length equals 11 residues. CDR1 SQVTM and CDR2 ANQGSEA come from the germline V gene. With 1 base removed from V and 6 bases from J, the gap between germline ends came to 6 bases. Source study methods: Estimation of nucleated cell counts relied on the amplification of reference gene primers. Assay used: immunoSEQ multiplex PCR; TCRdb lists only in-frame clones, some missing. For V, J and clone size, that table is used; D and trimming come from the DNA. The sample holds under 200,000 clones, 70% to 90% seen once. The sequenced material came from peripheral blood. The receptor's source is a man aged 55-75 years with active or convalescent COVID-19. V and J are TRBV29-1 and TRBJ1-2, with a possible D match to TRBD1 (5 bases). The CDR3 DNA sequence: TGCAGCGTTGAAGGGGGGGATGGCTACACCTTC. Translation: CSVEGGDGYTF.